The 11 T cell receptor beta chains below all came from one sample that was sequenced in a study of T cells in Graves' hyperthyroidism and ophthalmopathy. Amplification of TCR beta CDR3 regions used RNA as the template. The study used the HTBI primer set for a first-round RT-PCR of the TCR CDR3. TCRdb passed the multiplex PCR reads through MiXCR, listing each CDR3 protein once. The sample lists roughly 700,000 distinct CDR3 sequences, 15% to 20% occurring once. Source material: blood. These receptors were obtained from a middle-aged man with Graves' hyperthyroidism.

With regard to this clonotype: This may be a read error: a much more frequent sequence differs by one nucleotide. The CDR3 loop reads CASSERTSGLGKQYF. CDR3 in DNA: TGTGCCAGCAGTGAAAGGACTAGCGGTTTAGGAAAGCAGTACTTC. The V call is TRBV6-1, the J call TRBJ2-7, with 10 bases that match TRBD2. V trimming: 2 bases; J trimming: 8 bases; junction bases outside the gene matches: 9. Germline V CDR1 and CDR2: MNHNS, SASEGT. This CDR3 has 15 amino acids.

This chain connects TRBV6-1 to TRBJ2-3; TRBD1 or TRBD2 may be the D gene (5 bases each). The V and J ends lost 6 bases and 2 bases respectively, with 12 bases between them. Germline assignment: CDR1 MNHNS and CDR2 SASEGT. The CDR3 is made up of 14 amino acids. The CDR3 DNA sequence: TGTGCCAGCAGCGGGACGGCTACCACAGATACGCAGTATTTT. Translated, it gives CASSGTATTDTQYF.

The CDR3 loop is CASSRAGGRYEQFF. For the CDR3, the DNA is TGTGCCAGCTCACGGGCGGGAGGGCGGTATGAGCAGTTCTTC. This chain uses TRBV3-1 with TRBJ2-1, with 9 bases aligning to TRBD2. The CDR3 covers 14 residues. Germline V CDR1 and CDR2: LGHDT, YNNKEL (reference sequence). The ends lost 8 bases at V and 8 bases at J; junction bases unmatched: 10.

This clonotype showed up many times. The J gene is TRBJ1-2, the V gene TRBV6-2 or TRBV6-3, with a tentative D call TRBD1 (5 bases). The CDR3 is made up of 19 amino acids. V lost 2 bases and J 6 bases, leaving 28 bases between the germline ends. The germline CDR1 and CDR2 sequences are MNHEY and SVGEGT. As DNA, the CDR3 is TGTGCCAGCAGTTACAAAGAGTGGAAGTTCCGGGGGTCCGAGAATGGCTACACCTTC. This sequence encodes CASSYKEWKFRGSENGYTF.

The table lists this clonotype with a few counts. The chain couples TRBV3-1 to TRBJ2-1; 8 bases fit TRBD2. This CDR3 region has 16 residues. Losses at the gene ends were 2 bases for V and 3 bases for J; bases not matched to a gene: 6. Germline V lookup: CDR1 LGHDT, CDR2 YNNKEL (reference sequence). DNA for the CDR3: TGTGCCAGCAGCCAAACCGGGACTAGTATCTACAATGAGCAGTTCTTC. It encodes CASSQTGTSIYNEQFF.

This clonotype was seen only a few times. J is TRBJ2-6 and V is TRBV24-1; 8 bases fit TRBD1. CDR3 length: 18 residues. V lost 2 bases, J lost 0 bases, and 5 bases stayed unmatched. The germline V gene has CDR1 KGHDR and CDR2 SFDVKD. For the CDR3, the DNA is TGTGCCACCAGTGATTGGAGGACAGGGACCTCTGGGGCCAACGTCCTGACTTTC. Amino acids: CATSDWRTGTSGANVLTF.

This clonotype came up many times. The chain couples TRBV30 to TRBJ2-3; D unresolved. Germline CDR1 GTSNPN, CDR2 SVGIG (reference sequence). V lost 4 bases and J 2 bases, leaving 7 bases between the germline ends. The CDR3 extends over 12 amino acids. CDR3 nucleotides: TGTGCCTGGACATCCGCCACAGATACGCAGTATTTT. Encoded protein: CAWTSATDTQYF.

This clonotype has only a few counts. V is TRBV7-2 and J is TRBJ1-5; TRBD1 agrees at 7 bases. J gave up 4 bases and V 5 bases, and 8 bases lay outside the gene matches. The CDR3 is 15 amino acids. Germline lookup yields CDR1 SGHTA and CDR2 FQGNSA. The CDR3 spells CASSPTGSFNQPQHF. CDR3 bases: TGTGCCAGCAGCCCGACAGGGTCTTTTAATCAGCCCCAGCATTTT.

The CDR3 DNA is TGTGCCATTACCCCGGGACAGGGTATCAATGAGCAGTTCTTC. Translating it yields CAITPGQGINEQFF. The chain uses TRBV10-3 and TRBJ2-1, with 9 bases fitting TRBD1. V lost 9 bases, J lost 6 bases, and 9 bases stayed unmatched. This CDR3 contains 14 residues. The germline V gene has CDR1 ENHRY and CDR2 SYGVKD.

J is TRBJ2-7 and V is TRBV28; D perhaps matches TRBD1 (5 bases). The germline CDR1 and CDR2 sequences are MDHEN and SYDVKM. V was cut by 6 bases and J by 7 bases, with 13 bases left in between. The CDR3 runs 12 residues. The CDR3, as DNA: TGTGCCAGCAGGGTAGGGGCTAGTGAGCAGTACTTC. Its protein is CASRVGASEQYF.

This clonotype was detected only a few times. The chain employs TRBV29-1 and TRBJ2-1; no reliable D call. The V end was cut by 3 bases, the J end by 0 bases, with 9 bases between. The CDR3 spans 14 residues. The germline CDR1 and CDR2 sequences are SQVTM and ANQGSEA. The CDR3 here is CSVEASPSYNEQFF. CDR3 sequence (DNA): TGCAGCGTTGAGGCTTCCCCCTCCTACAATGAGCAGTTCTTC.